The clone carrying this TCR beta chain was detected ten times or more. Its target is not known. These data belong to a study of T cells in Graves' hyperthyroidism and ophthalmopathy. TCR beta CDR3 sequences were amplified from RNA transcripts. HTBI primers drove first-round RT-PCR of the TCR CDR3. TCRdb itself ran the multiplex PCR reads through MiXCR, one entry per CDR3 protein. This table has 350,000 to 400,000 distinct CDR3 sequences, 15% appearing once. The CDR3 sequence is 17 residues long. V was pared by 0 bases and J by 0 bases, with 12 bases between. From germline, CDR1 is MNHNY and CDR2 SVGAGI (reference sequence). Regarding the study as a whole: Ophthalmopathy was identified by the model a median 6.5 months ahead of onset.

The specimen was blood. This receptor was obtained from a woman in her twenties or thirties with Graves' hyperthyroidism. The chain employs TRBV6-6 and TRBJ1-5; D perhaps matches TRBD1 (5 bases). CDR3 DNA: TGTGCCAGCAGTTACTCGGCGGGGGTGGATAGCAATCAGCCCCAGCATTTT. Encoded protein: CASSYSAGVDSNQPQHF.